These 15 T cell receptor beta chains share one sample of origin, sequenced in a study of cytomegalovirus exposure and HLA in healthy donors. Primers: 60 Vbeta forward and 13 Jbeta reverse. The table came from immunoSEQ multiplex PCR; TCRdb's copy has only in-frame clones and leaves some out. This table holds 93,000 or so clones. Sequencing was carried out using PBMCs. The receptor source for this set is a man in his forties or fifties in good health and CMV-seronegative.

The chain couples TRBV9 to TRBJ2-3; a weak D match, TRBD2 (6 bases). The CDR3 extends over 15 amino acids. Trimming removed 0 bases at V and 4 bases at J, with 12 bases between. Germline V CDR1 and CDR2: SGDLS, YYNGEE. The chain's CDR3 is CASSVGIGSSDTQYF. CDR3 nucleotide sequence: TGTGCCAGCAGCGTAGGGATCGGGAGTTCAGATACGCAGTATTTT.

The chain recombines TRBV20-1 with TRBJ2-7, with TRBD1 identical over 7 bases. The CDR3 is 11 amino acids. V lost 5 bases, J lost 9 bases, and 7 bases stayed unmatched. Germline CDR1 and CDR2: DFQATT and SNEGSKA (reference sequence). This chain's CDR3 is CSAGTAWGQYF. As DNA, the CDR3 is TGCAGTGCTGGGACAGCCTGGGGGCAGTACTTC.

The chain employs TRBV7-6 and TRBJ2-7; D remains unclear. CDR3 length equals 13 residues. The ends were cut back, 2 bases at V and 2 bases at J, with 7 bases in the middle. Germline values: CDR1 SGHVS, CDR2 FNYEAQ. The CDR3 loop reads CASSLNPAYEQYF. CDR3 in DNA: TGTGCCAGCAGCTTAAATCCTGCCTACGAGCAGTACTTC.

This sequence joins TRBV18 and TRBJ1-4; 10 bases map to TRBD1. The V gene's germline CDR1 is KGHSH and CDR2 LQKENI. Germline trimming cut 1 base from V and 8 bases from J; bases unmatched to any gene: 10. The CDR3 covers 17 residues. Here the CDR3 reads CASSPRTGGGGGEKLFF. The CDR3 region has the DNA TGTGCCAGCTCACCACGGACAGGGGGAGGAGGTGGAGAAAAACTGTTTTTT. Variable domain in full (rest from reference TRBV18 and TRBJ1-4): NAGVMQNPRHLVRRRGQEARLRCSPMKGHSHVYWYRQLPEEGLKFMVYLQKENIIDESGMPKERFSAEFPKEGPSILRIQQVVRGDSAAYFCASSPRTGGGGGEKLFFGSGTQLSVL.

J is TRBJ2-3 and V is TRBV13, with 8 bases that match TRBD2. Losses at the gene ends were 6 bases for V and 6 bases for J; bases not matched to a gene: 14. This CDR3 is 16 amino acids long. Germline lookup yields CDR1 PRHDT and CDR2 FYEKMQ (reference sequence). DNA of the CDR3: TGTGCCAGCAGTCAGCGGGAGTCGTTCGGTAAGGATACGCAGTATTTT. Translating gives CASSQRESFGKDTQYF.

J is TRBJ1-4 and V is TRBV28; 8 nucleotides align to TRBD1. CDR3 length equals 16 residues. Germline V CDR1 and CDR2: MDHEN, SYDVKM. V was pared by 3 bases and J by 0 bases, with 3 bases of the junction left unmatched. DNA of the CDR3: TGTGCCAGCAGTTTGCAGGGGGCGACAACTAATGAAAAACTGTTTTTT. This translates into CASSLQGATTNEKLFF. Full variable domain (remainder filled in from reference TRBV28 and TRBJ1-4): DVKVTQSSRYLVKRTGEKVFLECVQDMDHENMFWYRQDPGLGLRLIYFSYDVKMKEKGDIPEGYSVSREKKERFSLILESASTNQTSMYLCASSLQGATTNEKLFFGSGTQLSVL.

This chain connects TRBV5-5 to TRBJ2-3; D is perhaps TRBD2 (6 bases). The CDR3 extends over 16 amino acids. V was trimmed by 0 bases and J by 0 bases, leaving 11 bases between them. Per germline, CDR1 SGHKS and CDR2 YYEKEE (reference sequence). CDR3 sequence: CASSLGWAGSTDTQYF. Here the CDR3 DNA reads TGTGCCAGCAGCTTGGGTTGGGCGGGAAGCACAGATACGCAGTATTTT.

The chain employs TRBV28 and TRBJ2-3; 8 positions agree with TRBD1. The CDR3 has 17 residues. Trimming at V came to 5 bases and at J to 5 bases, leaving 15 bases not matched to a gene. Germline CDR1 and CDR2: MDHEN and SYDVKM. The DNA for the CDR3 is TGTGCCAGCAGTCCCCCGTCAGGGGGCGAGTTAAAAGATACGCAGTATTTT. Translated: CASSPPSGGELKDTQYF.

The J gene is TRBJ2-7, the V gene TRBV5-1; TRBD1 matches at 8 bases. This CDR3 has 16 amino acids. The germline gives CDR1 SGHRS, CDR2 YFSETQ. The trim removed 2 bases at V and 6 bases at J, leaving 13 bases unmatched. The CDR3 protein is CASSLMGDRSYPEQYF. The CDR3 DNA reads as TGCGCCAGCAGCTTAATGGGGGACAGGTCGTATCCCGAGCAGTACTTC.

CDR3 residues: CASSQLTGGVYEQYF. In nucleotides, the CDR3 is TGTGCCAGCAGCCAATTGACAGGGGGCGTCTACGAGCAGTACTTC. The V gene is TRBV16, the J gene TRBJ2-7; TRBD1 matches at 10 bases. This CDR3 is built from 15 residues. From germline, CDR1 is KGHSY and CDR2 FQNENV. With 1 base clipped from V and 3 bases from J, the junction kept 3 bases outside the gene matches. The full variable domain, with the rest looked up from reference TRBV16 and TRBJ2-7, is GEEVAQTPKHLVRGEGQKAKLYCAPIKGHSYVFWYQQVLKNEFKFLISFQNENVFDETGMPKERFSAKCLPNSPCSLEIQATKLEDSAVYFCASSQLTGGVYEQYFGPGTRLTVT.

The gene calls are TRBV7-2 and TRBJ1-1; 10 bases are a match to TRBD1. With 4 bases clipped from V and 6 bases from J, the junction kept 8 bases outside the gene matches. The CDR3 runs to 15 residues. Germline CDR1 reads SGHTA; CDR2 reads FQGNSA. The CDR3 sequence is CASSSDRGRQAEAFF. CDR3 sequence (DNA): TGTGCCAGCAGCTCTGACAGGGGGCGCCAAGCTGAAGCTTTCTTT.

This sequence joins TRBV18 and TRBJ2-3; 7 bases agree with TRBD2. The CDR3 runs 16 residues. From germline, CDR1 is KGHSH and CDR2 LQKENI. With V trimmed by 6 bases and J by 1 base, 10 bases remained unmatched. The CDR3 loop reads CASSPLREGGTDTQYF. The CDR3 coding sequence is TGTGCCAGCTCCCCCCTTAGGGAGGGAGGCACAGATACGCAGTATTTT.

This rearrangement joins TRBV27 to TRBJ1-2, with 7 bases matching TRBD1. V lost 5 bases and J lost 3; bases outside the gene matches: 15. Germline CDR1 MNHEY, CDR2 SMNVEV (reference sequence). There are 17 residues in the CDR3. CDR3 in amino acids: CASSSILGTVRDYGYTF. The CDR3 nucleotides read TGTGCCAGCAGTAGCATCCTGGGGACAGTTCGAGACTATGGCTACACCTTC.

A word on this clone: One end of the junction does not line up with germline, which may come from a read error. The chain has TRBV11-2 and TRBJ2-7; 8 positions agree with TRBD1. Germline CDR1 is SGHAT and CDR2 is FQNNGV. The CDR3 consists of 12 residues. The CDR3 bases are TGTGCCAGCAGCTTAGAGGGACAGGCTATGGACTTC. Residues: CASSLEGQAMDF.

The chain carries TRBV7-8 and TRBJ1-5, with D perhaps TRBD1 (5 bases). This CDR3 has 18 amino acids. The V end lost 0 bases, the J end lost 0 bases, and 15 bases lay between the germline ends. The germline CDR1 and CDR2 sequences are SGHVS and FQNEAQ. As DNA, the CDR3 is TGTGCCAGCAGCTTAGCCGCCCTGACAGATCTTAGCAATCAGCCCCAGCATTTT. This translates into CASSLAALTDLSNQPQHF. Full variable domain (remainder filled in from reference TRBV7-8 and TRBJ1-5): GAGVSQSPRYKVAKRGQDVALRCDPISGHVSLFWYQQALGQGPEFLTYFQNEAQLDKSGLPSDRFFAERPEGSVSTLKIQRTQQEDSAVYLCASSLAALTDLSNQPQHFGDGTRLSIL.